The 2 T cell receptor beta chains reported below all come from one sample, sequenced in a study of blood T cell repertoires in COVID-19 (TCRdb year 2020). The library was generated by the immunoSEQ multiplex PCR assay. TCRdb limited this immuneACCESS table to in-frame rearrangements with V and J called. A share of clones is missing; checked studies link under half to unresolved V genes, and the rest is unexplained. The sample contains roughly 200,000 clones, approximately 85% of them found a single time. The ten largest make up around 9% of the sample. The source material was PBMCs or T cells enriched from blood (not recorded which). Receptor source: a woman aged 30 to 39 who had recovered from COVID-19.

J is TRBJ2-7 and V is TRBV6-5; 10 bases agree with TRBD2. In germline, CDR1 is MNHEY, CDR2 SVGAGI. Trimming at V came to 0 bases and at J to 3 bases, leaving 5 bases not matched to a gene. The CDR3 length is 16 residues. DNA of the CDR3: TGTGCCAGCAGTTACTCCGGACTAGCGGAAAACTACGAGCAGTACTTC. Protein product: CASSYSGLAENYEQYF.

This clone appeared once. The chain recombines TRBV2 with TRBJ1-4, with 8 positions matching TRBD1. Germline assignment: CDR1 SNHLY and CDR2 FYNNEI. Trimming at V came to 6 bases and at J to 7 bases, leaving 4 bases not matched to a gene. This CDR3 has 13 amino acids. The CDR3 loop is CASSRGRGEKLFF. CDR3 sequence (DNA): TGTGCCAGCAGCAGGGGGCGCGGTGAAAAACTGTTTTTT.